These 20 T cell receptor beta chains came from one sample sequenced in a study of blood T cell repertoires in COVID-19. Sequencing was performed with immunoSEQ multiplex PCR; in TCRdb, only in-frame clones are kept and a portion is missing. The sample includes 120,000 or so clones, almost 80% seen only once; the top ten take about 25%. Material for sequencing was peripheral blood. Every receptor here comes from a human donor in a cohort sampled during active COVID-19.

This chain connects TRBV7-3 to TRBJ2-1; D may be TRBD1 (6 bases). V was trimmed by 1 base and J by 0 bases, leaving 7 bases between them. CDR3 length: 15 amino acids. Germline V gene sequence: CDR1 SGHTA, CDR2 FQGTGA. The CDR3 is CASSLNRDSYNEQFF. CDR3 DNA: TGTGCCAGCAGCTTAAACAGGGACTCCTACAATGAGCAGTTCTTC. Full variable domain (remainder filled in from reference TRBV7-3 and TRBJ2-1): GAGVSQTPSNKVTEKGKYVELRCDPISGHTALYWYRQSLGQGPEFLIYFQGTGAADDSGLPNDRFFAVRPEGSVSTLKIQRTERGDSAVYLCASSLNRDSYNEQFFGPGTRLTVL.

This clone appeared a few times. The rearrangement joins TRBV14 to TRBJ2-2; 7 bases map to TRBD1. V lost 5 bases to trimming and J lost 6 bases; unmatched junction nucleotides: 9. Germline-derived CDR1 and CDR2 are SGHDN and FVKESK. The CDR3 is made up of 15 amino acids. The CDR3 region is CASSFLTGAPGELFF. The CDR3 nucleotides are TGTGCCAGCAGCTTCCTTACAGGGGCACCCGGGGAGCTGTTTTTT.

The chain carries TRBV9 and TRBJ2-1; no firm D call. Deletions cut 0 bases from V and 9 bases from J, with 16 bases between. Germline CDR1 reads SGDLS; CDR2 reads YYNGEE. The CDR3 spans 15 residues. The CDR3 DNA reads TGTGCCAGCAGCGTAGAAGGCCTGAGAAGAGGTGAGCAGTTCTTC. Amino acids: CASSVEGLRRGEQFF.

This chain links TRBV24-1 with TRBJ1-2, with unresolved D. Germline V gene sequence: CDR1 KGHDR, CDR2 SFDVKD. Trimming stripped 2 bases from V and 1 base from J, with 13 bases between. The CDR3 loop spans 16 amino acids. CDR3 region: CATSDSRFPFNYGYTF. The DNA of the CDR3 is TGTGCCACCAGTGATTCTCGGTTTCCCTTTAACTATGGCTACACCTTC.

The J gene is TRBJ1-1, the V gene TRBV9, with TRBD1 matching over 7 bases. The CDR3 spans 17 residues. With V trimmed by 0 bases and J by 3 bases, 11 bases remained unmatched. Germline V gives CDR1 SGDLS, CDR2 YYNGEE. This CDR3 is CASSVGGTVDVDTEAFF. CDR3 in DNA: TGTGCCAGCAGCGTAGGAGGGACAGTAGACGTAGACACTGAAGCTTTCTTT.

The genes are TRBV9 and TRBJ1-2, with D tentatively TRBD1 (6 bases). Germline V CDR1 and CDR2: SGDLS, YYNGEE. The CDR3 length is 15 residues. Deletions cut 4 bases from V and 0 bases from J, with 13 bases between. The CDR3 DNA sequence: TGTGCCAGCAGCCTTCGGGGGGGCACTAACTATGGCTACACCTTC. Protein product: CASSLRGGTNYGYTF.

The chain is built from TRBV5-6 and TRBJ1-5; D might be TRBD1 (6 bases). V was clipped by 2 bases and J by 3 bases, with 9 bases between them. The CDR3 covers 14 residues. Germline CDR1 is SGHDT and CDR2 is YYEEEE. The CDR3, as DNA: TGTGCCAGCAGCTTTGGACAGATCAATCAGCCCCAGCATTTT. Translating gives CASSFGQINQPQHF.

CDR3 sequence (DNA): TGTGCCTGGCGACTAGCGGGGGTAGCAGATACGCAGTATTTT. It codes for CAWRLAGVADTQYF. The rearrangement uses TRBV30 and TRBJ2-3; 12 nucleotides align to TRBD2. Germline loops: CDR1 GTSNPN, CDR2 SVGIG (reference sequence). V dropped 5 bases and J dropped 4; count of bases not matched to a gene: 4. The CDR3 is made up of 14 amino acids.

The chain joins TRBV6-2 or TRBV6-3 to TRBJ1-1; D possibly corresponds to TRBD1 (6 bases). Trimming stripped 0 bases from V and 1 base from J, with 18 bases between. CDR1 and CDR2 from the germline V gene are MNHEY and SVGEGT. The CDR3 sequence is 18 residues long. The CDR3 sequence is CASSYSVTQGGRNTEAFF. As DNA, the CDR3 is TGTGCCAGCAGTTACTCGGTAACACAGGGCGGAAGGAACACTGAAGCTTTCTTT.

J is TRBJ1-2 and V is TRBV30; the D is unclear. V was clipped by 0 bases and J by 6 bases, with 11 bases between them. The germline V gene has CDR1 GTSNPN and CDR2 SVGIG (reference sequence). The CDR3 is 13 residues long. The CDR3 region has the DNA TGTGCCTGGAGTGTTTCTGGCGGTCATGGCTACACCTTC. Protein: CAWSVSGGHGYTF.

The sample holds a few counts of this clone. This chain links TRBV28 with TRBJ1-1, with 10 bases identical to TRBD1. The CDR3 extends over 15 amino acids. V trimming: 7 bases; J trimming: 4 bases; junction bases outside the gene matches: 9. Germline V gene sequence: CDR1 MDHEN, CDR2 SYDVKM. Here the CDR3 reads CASTLLRDRGTEAFF. CDR3 in DNA: TGTGCCAGCACCCTATTAAGGGACAGGGGCACTGAAGCTTTCTTT.

This clone has just a few counts. This chain joins TRBV24-1 and TRBJ2-1; 8 nucleotides match TRBD1. This CDR3 contains 15 residues. Germline CDR1 and CDR2: KGHDR and SFDVKD. The V and J ends lost 3 bases and 7 bases, in that order; junction bases with no gene match: 7. CDR3 residues: CATSDTKRTGNEQFF. CDR3 DNA: TGTGCCACCAGTGATACTAAGAGGACAGGGAATGAGCAGTTCTTC.

This chain joins TRBV18 and TRBJ2-5, with TRBD2 as a possible D gene (5 bases). The V end lost 1 base, the J end lost 3 bases, and 12 bases lay between the germline ends. Germline assignment: CDR1 KGHSH and CDR2 LQKENI. This CDR3 spans 15 amino acids. CDR3 sequence (DNA): TGTGCCAGCTCACCACTCGGGTCCGGGGAAGAGACCCAGTACTTC. Its translation is CASSPLGSGEETQYF.

The rearrangement uses TRBV5-1 and TRBJ2-7; the D is unclear. Trimming left V 3 bases short and J 1 base short, with 11 bases between. In germline, CDR1 is SGHRS, CDR2 YFSETQ. The CDR3 is 14 amino acids. CDR3 bases: TGCGCCAGCAGCTGGCTGTCGGGTTCCTACGAGCAGTACTTC. Amino acids: CASSWLSGSYEQYF.

This clone was detected once. The chain has TRBV25-1 and TRBJ2-1; 13 nucleotides match TRBD2. Per germline, CDR1 MGHDK and CDR2 SYGVNS. The CDR3 spans 16 residues. The trim removed 4 bases at V and 4 bases at J, leaving 4 bases unmatched. The DNA for the CDR3 is TGTGCCAGCAGTGGACCGACTAGCGGGAGGTACAATGAGCAGTTCTTC. This codes for CASSGPTSGRYNEQFF.

CDR3 nucleotides: TGCGCCAGCAGCCAAGACGGGCTAGCTGAGCAGTTCTTC. Residues: CASSQDGLAEQFF. The J gene is TRBJ2-1, the V gene TRBV4-1; D possibly corresponds to TRBD2 (5 bases). This CDR3 comprises 13 residues. Trimming cost V 0 bases and J 9 bases, with 9 bases left between them. Germline loops: CDR1 MGHRA, CDR2 YSYEKL.

This chain uses TRBV5-4 with TRBJ2-7; 7 bases are shared with TRBD2. V was pared by 4 bases and J by 4 bases, with 11 bases of the junction left unmatched. The V gene's germline CDR1 is SGHNT and CDR2 YYREEE (reference sequence). The CDR3 is 15 residues long. The CDR3 loop is CASSPGSSGGYEQYF. In DNA form, the CDR3 reads TGTGCCAGCAGCCCGGGCTCGTCCGGGGGGTACGAGCAGTACTTC.

This clone was seen a few times. The chain uses TRBV11-2 and TRBJ1-2; 8 nucleotides line up with TRBD1. This CDR3 has 15 residues. The V gene end was trimmed by 5 bases and the J gene end by 2 bases; junction bases not matched to a gene: 7. Germline assignment: CDR1 SGHAT and CDR2 FQNNGV. Here the CDR3 reads CASSATGGQNYGYTF. CDR3 nucleotides: TGTGCCAGCAGCGCAACAGGGGGACAGAACTATGGCTACACCTTC.

The genes are TRBV6-2 or TRBV6-3 and TRBJ2-3; 7 nucleotides align to TRBD1. Germline V gene lookup returns CDR1 MNHEY and CDR2 SVGEGT. This CDR3 is 14 amino acids long. V lost 0 bases to trimming and J lost 10 bases; unmatched junction nucleotides: 7. This chain's CDR3 is CASSYSTGSYAQYF. The CDR3 coding sequence is TGTGCCAGCAGTTACTCGACAGGGTCGTACGCGCAGTATTTT.

This clone was observed a single time. The gene calls are TRBV2 and TRBJ2-7; D perhaps matches TRBD2 (5 bases). Germline V gives CDR1 SNHLY, CDR2 FYNNEI. This CDR3 comprises 13 residues. Trimming took off 7 bases at V and 0 bases at J, with 10 bases between the two ends. The CDR3 sequence: CASNSGSSYEQYF. As DNA, the CDR3 is TGTGCCAGCAACTCGGGAAGCTCCTACGAGCAGTACTTC.